These T cell receptor beta chains were read from a single sample in a study of CD8 T cells in ankylosing spondylitis. TCRdb re-called the 5' RACE reads with MiXCR, one entry per CDR3 protein. Seen here are over 400,000 distinct CDR3 sequences, about 24% observed once, and the top ten hold about 1%. Sequencing used blood, either unsorted or a sorted T cell fraction (not recorded which). Receptor source: a male donor with ankylosing spondylitis. Each CDR3 is given with its conserved first and last residue. The D gene is left open where the match is weak. Clone sizes are given selectively: once, few, many, or a class where the clone is expanded.

V,size,D,J,CDR3,DNA
TRBV4-1,-,TRBD2,TRBJ2-1,CASSASGINNEQFF,TGCGCCAGCAGCGCTAGCGGGATCAACAATGAGCAGTTCTTC
TRBV5-1,many,TRBD2,TRBJ2-3,CASSLSLAGDRDTQYF,TGCGCCAGCAGCTTGTCCCTAGCGGGAGATCGTGATACGCAGTATTTT
TRBV19,-,-,TRBJ2-1,CASSIARNNEQFF,TGTGCCAGTAGTATCGCCCGTAACAATGAGCAGTTCTTC
TRBV29-1,few,TRBD1,TRBJ1-6,CSARQGGRNSPLHF,TGCAGCGCTAGACAGGGAGGAAGGAATTCACCCCTCCACTTT
TRBV25-1,-,TRBD1,TRBJ1-1,CASSEFGQGGEMNTEAFF,TGTGCCAGCAGTGAATTTGGACAGGGGGGAGAAATGAACACTGAAGCTTTCTTT
TRBV7-9,-,-,TRBJ1-5,CASSFEGGGQPQHF,TGTGCCAGCAGCTTCGAGGGAGGGGGTCAGCCCCAGCATTTT
TRBV6-1,-,TRBD1,TRBJ2-3,CASRRTGSTDTQYF,TGTGCCAGCAGAAGGACAGGCTCCACAGATACGCAGTATTTT
TRBV5-1,-,-,TRBJ2-1,CASQETGPCLF,TGCGCCAGCCAGGAAACAGGGCCATGTCTCTTC
TRBV12-3/TRBV12-4,-,TRBD1,TRBJ1-2,CASSLWTGGDDGYTF,TGTGCCAGCAGTTTATGGACAGGGGGCGACGATGGCTACACCTTC
TRBV20-1,-,-,TRBJ2-7,CSARHYDRDGGLYEQYF,TGCAGTGCTAGGCACTACGACCGGGACGGTGGTCTCTACGAGCAGTACTTC
TRBV7-2,-,-,TRBJ2-1,CASTSGDRTYNEQFF,TGTGCCAGCACCTCCGGGGACCGAACCTACAATGAGCAGTTCTTC
TRBV10-3,-,TRBD2,TRBJ2-1,CAISDLAGALYNEQFF,TGTGCCATCAGTGACTTAGCGGGAGCCCTCTACAATGAGCAGTTCTTC
TRBV4-2,few,TRBD2,TRBJ2-1,CASSQAGGPGNEQFF,TGTGCCAGCAGCCAAGCGGGAGGGCCGGGGAATGAGCAGTTCTTC
TRBV10-3,-,TRBD2,TRBJ2-3,CAISESGLAGGRDTQYF,TGTGCCATCAGTGAGTCCGGACTAGCGGGAGGCCGGGATACGCAGTATTTT
TRBV7-6,-,-,TRBJ2-3,CASSSKQGSTQYF,TGTGCCAGCAGCTCAAAACAGGGCTCTACGCAGTATTTT
TRBV6-1,-,TRBD2,TRBJ2-1,CASSATSGLPYNEQFF,TGTGCCAGCAGTGCCACTAGCGGGCTCCCCTACAATGAGCAGTTCTTC
TRBV13,-,-,TRBJ2-6,CASSPLGAHGANVLTF,TGTGCCAGCAGCCCTCTAGGAGCACATGGGGCCAACGTCCTGACTTTC
TRBV20-1,-,TRBD2,TRBJ2-1,CSASGKGTSAYNEQFF,TGCAGTGCTAGTGGGAAGGGGACTAGCGCATACAATGAGCAGTTCTTC
TRBV9,-,-,TRBJ2-3,CASSVYYGGKDTQYF,TGTGCCAGCAGCGTCTACTACGGGGGAAAGGATACGCAGTATTTT
TRBV27,-,-,TRBJ2-1,CVSSPRGGVGNEQFF,TGTGTCAGCAGTCCACGTGGGGGAGTAGGCAATGAGCAGTTCTTC
TRBV20-1,-,TRBD1,TRBJ2-1,CCARDRLTGGSLNEQFF,TGCTGTGCTAGAGACCGATTGACAGGGGGCTCTTTAAATGAGCAGTTCTTC
TRBV7-9,-,-,TRBJ2-7,CASSLTEGLKNF,TGTGCCAGCAGCTTAACGGAGGGACTGAAAAACTTC
TRBV24-1,-,-,TRBJ2-1,CATSDVRNSEQFF,TGTGCCACCAGTGATGTAAGAAACAGTGAGCAGTTCTTC
TRBV10-3,few,TRBD1,TRBJ2-2,CATWTGDPGELFF,TGTGCCACTTGGACAGGCGATCCCGGGGAGCTGTTTTTT
TRBV3-1,once,-,TRBJ2-5,CASSQVRGQETQYF,TGTGCCAGCAGCCAAGTCAGGGGCCAAGAGACCCAGTACTTC
TRBV5-1,few,TRBD1,TRBJ2-3,CASSHTGQGSDTQYF,TGCGCCAGCAGCCACACGGGACAGGGATCAGATACGCAGTATTTT
TRBV15,few,-,TRBJ1-1,CATSPGRGDTEAFF,TGTGCCACCAGCCCGGGTAGAGGTGACACTGAAGCTTTCTTT
TRBV7-9,-,-,TRBJ1-1,CASSLGMGNTEAFF,TGTGCCAGCAGCTTAGGAATGGGGAACACTGAAGCTTTCTTT
TRBV3-1,few,-,TRBJ1-2,CASSQDKGNYGYTF,TGTGCCAGCAGCCAAGATAAGGGGAACTATGGCTACACCTTC
TRBV19,-,-,TRBJ2-3,CASSSQGAADTQYF,TGTGCCAGTAGTTCACAGGGTGCGGCAGATACGCAGTATTTT
TRBV18,few,-,TRBJ1-5,CASSPSANQPQHF,TGTGCCAGCTCACCATCGGCGAATCAGCCCCAGCATTTT
TRBV20-1,-,-,TRBJ1-2,CSAAPAGRDYGYTF,TGCAGTGCTGCCCCGGCGGGGCGAGACTATGGCTACACCTTC
TRBV15,-,-,TRBJ2-1,CATSLDSPNEQFF,TGTGCCACCAGCCTAGACTCTCCCAATGAGCAGTTCTTC
TRBV11-2,-,-,TRBJ1-6,CASSPIGTDSPLHF,TGTGCCAGCAGCCCAATCGGGACCGATTCACCCCTCCACTTT
TRBV29-1,-,TRBD2,TRBJ2-2,CSAVKNAGVAGVPGELFF,TGCAGCGCCGTAAAGAACGCGGGGGTAGCGGGAGTACCCGGGGAGCTGTTTTTT
TRBV7-2,few,TRBD2,TRBJ2-2,CASSLGAGGTGELFF,TGTGCCAGCAGCTTAGGAGCGGGAGGCACCGGGGAGCTGTTTTTT